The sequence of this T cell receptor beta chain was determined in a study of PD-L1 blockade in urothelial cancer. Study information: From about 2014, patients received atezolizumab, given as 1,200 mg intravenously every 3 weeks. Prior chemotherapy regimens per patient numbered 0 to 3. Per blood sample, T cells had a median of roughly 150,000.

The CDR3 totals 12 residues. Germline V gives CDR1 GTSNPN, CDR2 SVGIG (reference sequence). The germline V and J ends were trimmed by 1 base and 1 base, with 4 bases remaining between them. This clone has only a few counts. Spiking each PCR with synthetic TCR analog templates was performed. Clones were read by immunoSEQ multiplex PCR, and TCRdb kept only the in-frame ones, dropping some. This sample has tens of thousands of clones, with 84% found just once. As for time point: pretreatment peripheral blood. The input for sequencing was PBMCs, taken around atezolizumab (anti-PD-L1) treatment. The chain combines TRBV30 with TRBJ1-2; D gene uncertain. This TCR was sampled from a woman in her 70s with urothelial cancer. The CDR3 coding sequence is TGTGCCTGGAGTGGGCTTAACTATGGCTACACCTTC. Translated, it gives CAWSGLNYGYTF.